Listed here is a single T cell receptor beta chain. The authors extracted RNA and reverse transcribed it into cDNA as the sequencing template. Method: immunoSEQ multiplex PCR; TCRdb's copy keeps in-frame clones and lacks some. The data show approximately 91,000 clones, roughly two fifths seen once. The sample is drawn from a study of CD8+ T cells in alopecia areata. Study at large: Tofacitinib administration to treated patients was oral, at 5 to 10 mg twice daily.

Germline V gene lookup returns CDR1 SQVTM and CDR2 ANQGSEA. V gave up 3 bases and J gave up 4 bases; unmatched junction bases: 7. CDR3 length: 14 amino acids. The origin of this receptor is a human donor with alopecia areata. The chain combines TRBV29-1 with TRBJ1-2, with TRBD1 matching over 8 bases. The sample was CD4+ T cells sorted from blood. CDR3 in DNA: TGCAGCGTTGATAACAGGGGGTCAGGCTATGGCTACACCTTC. Residues: CSVDNRGSGYGYTF. Together with reference TRBV29-1 and TRBJ1-2, the CDR3 gives the full variable domain: SAVISQKPSRDICQRGTSLTIQCQVDSQVTMMFWYRQQPGQSLTLIATANQGSEATYESGFVIDKFPISRPNLTFSTLTVSNMSPEDSSIYLCSVDNRGSGYGYTFGSGTRLTVV.